This entry features one T cell receptor (beta chain) sequence. Treatment specified: around 19 received Ad26.COV2.S at low or high dose, single or two shots; about 5 received placebo; per-sample allocation not given. Sampling was performed 63 days after the first vaccine or placebo injection. This vaccine is an Ad26 vector that expresses the Wuhan-strain SARS-CoV-2 spike. Trimming pared 7 bases from V and 5 bases from J, leaving 13 bases between. Germline V gives CDR1 KGHDR, CDR2 SFDVKD. The CDR3 spans 13 residues. This record comes from a study of Ad26.COV2.S vaccination and SARS-CoV-2 variants. The method was immunoSEQ multiplex PCR; TCRdb's version includes in-frame clones alone and lacks a portion of them. This table holds approximately 480,000 clones, approximately 88% found once.

The rearrangement links TRBV24-1 to TRBJ2-5; a possible D gene is TRBD2 (7 bases). The sample here was peripheral blood, taken in a trial of Ad26.COV2.S vaccine versus placebo. The clonotype was recovered from a person between 18 and 60 years old who received the Ad26.COV2.S COVID-19 vaccine or a placebo. The CDR3 DNA reads as TGTGCCACCAGGAGGGGGGGAGGCGAGACCCAGTACTTC. It codes for CATRRGGGETQYF.